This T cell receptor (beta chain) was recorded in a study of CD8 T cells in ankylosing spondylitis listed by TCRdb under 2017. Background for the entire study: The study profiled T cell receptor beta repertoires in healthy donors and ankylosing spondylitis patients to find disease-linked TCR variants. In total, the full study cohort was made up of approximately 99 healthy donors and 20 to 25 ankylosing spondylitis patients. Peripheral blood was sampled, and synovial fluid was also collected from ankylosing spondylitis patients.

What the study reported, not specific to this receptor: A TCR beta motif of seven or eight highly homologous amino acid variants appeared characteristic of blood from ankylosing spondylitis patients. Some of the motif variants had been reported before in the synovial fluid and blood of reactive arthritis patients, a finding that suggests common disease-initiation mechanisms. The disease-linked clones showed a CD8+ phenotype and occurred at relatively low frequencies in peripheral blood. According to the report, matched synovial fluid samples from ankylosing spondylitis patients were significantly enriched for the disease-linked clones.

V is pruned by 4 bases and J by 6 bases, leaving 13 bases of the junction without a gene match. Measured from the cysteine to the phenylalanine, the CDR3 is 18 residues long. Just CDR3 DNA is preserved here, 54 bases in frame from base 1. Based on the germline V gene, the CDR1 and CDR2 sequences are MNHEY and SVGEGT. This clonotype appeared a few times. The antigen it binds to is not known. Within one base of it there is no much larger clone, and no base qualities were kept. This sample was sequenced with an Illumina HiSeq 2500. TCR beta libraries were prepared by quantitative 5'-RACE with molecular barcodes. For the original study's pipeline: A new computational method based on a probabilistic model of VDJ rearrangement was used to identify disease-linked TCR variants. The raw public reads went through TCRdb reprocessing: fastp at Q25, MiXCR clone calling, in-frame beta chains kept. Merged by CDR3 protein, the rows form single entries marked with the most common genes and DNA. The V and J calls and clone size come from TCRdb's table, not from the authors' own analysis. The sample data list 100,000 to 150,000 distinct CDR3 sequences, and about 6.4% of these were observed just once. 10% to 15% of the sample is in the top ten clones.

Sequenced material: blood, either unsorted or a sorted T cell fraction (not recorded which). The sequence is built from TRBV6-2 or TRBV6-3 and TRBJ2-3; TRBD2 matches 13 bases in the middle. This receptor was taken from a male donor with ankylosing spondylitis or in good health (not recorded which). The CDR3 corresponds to CASSFTRTSGRSADTQYF. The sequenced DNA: TGTGCCAGCAGTTTCACCAGGACTAGCGGGAGATCGGCTGATACGCAGTATTTT.